The 16 T cell receptor beta chains below were found in one sample sequenced in a study of blood T cell repertoires in COVID-19. Sequencing was performed with immunoSEQ multiplex PCR; in TCRdb, only in-frame clones are kept and a portion is missing. The sample shows about 240,000 clones, 80% to 85% of them seen only once. Sample: peripheral blood. All receptors derive from a woman between 18 and 29 years old with acute or convalescent COVID-19.

The sample holds a few counts of this clone. The V and J genes are TRBV28 and TRBJ2-1, with 12 bases matching TRBD2. Germline CDR1 and CDR2: MDHEN and SYDVKM. The CDR3 is made up of 15 amino acids. J was trimmed by 8 bases and V by 5 bases; bases with no gene match: 7. CDR3 DNA sequence: TGTGCCAGCAGTCCCCCGACTAGCGGGAGTTATGAGCAGTTCTTC. It codes for CASSPPTSGSYEQFF.

The count of this clone is one. The genes are TRBV7-9 and TRBJ2-3, with 11 positions matching TRBD2. The CDR3 runs 17 residues. The germline V gene has CDR1 SEHNR and CDR2 FQNEAQ (reference sequence). V lost 7 bases, J lost 3 bases, and 12 bases stayed unmatched. For the CDR3, the DNA is TGTGCCAGCACGAGGCTAGCGGGAGGAGCGGTTACAGATACGCAGTATTTT. It specifies CASTRLAGGAVTDTQYF.

The V and J genes are TRBV30 and TRBJ2-7; TRBD1 is a possible D gene (5 bases). The length of the CDR3 is 13 residues. V lost 0 bases and J lost 7, with 13 bases in between. CDR1 is GTSNPN and CDR2 is SVGIG in the germline V gene (reference sequence). Here the CDR3 DNA reads TGTGCCTGGAGTGTATATGGGGCGAGGGAGCAGTACTTC. Translation: CAWSVYGAREQYF.

In its sample, this clone was seen a few times. V and J are TRBV4-1 and TRBJ2-1; 10 positions match TRBD2. This CDR3 has 17 amino acids. Germline V gives CDR1 MGHRA, CDR2 YSYEKL. V was pared by 3 bases and J by 10 bases, with 15 bases of the junction left unmatched. The CDR3 DNA follows: TGCGCCAGCAGCCACGCCCCTAGCGGGAGAGAGGCCGAGGAGCAGTTCTTC. This encodes CASSHAPSGREAEEQFF.

This clone was seen only once. This rearrangement joins TRBV10-1 to TRBJ2-2; 8 positions agree with TRBD2. The J segment lost 2 bases and the V segment lost 0 bases, leaving 2 bases of the junction unmatched. The CDR3 contains 16 residues. Germline CDR1 WNHNN, CDR2 SYGVQD (reference sequence). The CDR3 DNA is TGCGCCAGCAGTGAGTCCGGGAGGGCCAACACCGGGGAGCTGTTTTTT. It codes for CASSESGRANTGELFF.

The V gene is TRBV30, the J gene TRBJ2-7, with D tentatively TRBD2 (7 bases). Trimming took off 5 bases at V and 6 bases at J, with 20 bases between the two ends. The CDR3 covers 14 residues. The germline V gene encodes CDR1 GTSNPN and CDR2 SVGIG (reference sequence). The CDR3 protein is CAWQGRESAGEQYF. CDR3 bases: TGTGCCTGGCAGGGGCGGGAGTCTGCCGGCGAGCAGTACTTC.

V and J are TRBV5-1 and TRBJ1-2; D gene unclear. This CDR3 has 13 amino acids. Trimming took 0 bases from V and 2 from J, leaving 5 bases between them. Germline-derived CDR1 and CDR2 are SGHRS and YFSETQ. The CDR3 sequence is CASSLAVNYGYTF. The DNA of the CDR3 is TGCGCCAGCAGCTTGGCAGTGAACTATGGCTACACCTTC.

This chain connects TRBV14 to TRBJ2-2, with 7 bases aligning to TRBD2. The trim removed 1 base at V and 1 base at J, leaving 6 bases unmatched. Per germline, CDR1 SGHDN and CDR2 FVKESK. This CDR3 is built from 17 residues. The CDR3 region is CASSQGRLAENTGELFF. The CDR3 DNA reads TGTGCCAGCAGCCAAGGACGACTAGCCGAGAACACCGGGGAGCTGTTTTTT.

This clone was detected only a few times. This sequence joins TRBV10-3 and TRBJ1-2, with a tentative D call TRBD1 (6 bases). This CDR3 contains 14 residues. Per the germline V gene, CDR1 is ENHRY and CDR2 is SYGVKD. Trimming stripped 8 bases from V and 6 bases from J, with 19 bases between. CDR3 loop: CAISTGIARNGYTF. The CDR3 DNA sequence: TGTGCCATCTCCACAGGGATAGCGCGTAATGGCTACACCTTC.

The chain recombines TRBV5-1 with TRBJ2-3; D is unresolved. Germline values: CDR1 SGHRS, CDR2 YFSETQ. CDR3 length equals 14 residues. Trimming removed 0 bases from V and 0 bases from J, with 5 bases in between. CDR3 coding DNA: TGCGCCAGCAGCTTGGGGCCTAGCACAGATACGCAGTATTTT. Protein sequence: CASSLGPSTDTQYF.

This chain's CDR3 is CASSQDGRTPKETQYF. The CDR3 DNA follows: TGCGCCAGCAGCCAAGATGGGAGGACACCTAAAGAGACCCAGTACTTC. The chain employs TRBV5-1 and TRBJ2-5; D perhaps matches TRBD2 (6 bases). This CDR3 has 16 residues. Trimming removed 4 bases from V and 3 bases from J, with 19 bases in between. CDR1 is SGHRS, CDR2 YFSETQ, per germline.

The chain employs TRBV2 and TRBJ2-7; no reliable D call. CDR3 size: 14 residues. Trimming took 0 bases from V and 2 from J, leaving 8 bases between them. Germline V gives CDR1 SNHLY, CDR2 FYNNEI. In nucleotides, the CDR3 is TGTGCCAGCAGTGAAGCGCTGCCGGCCTACGAGCAGTACTTC. This codes for CASSEALPAYEQYF. The variable domain in full, with the rest retrieved from reference TRBV2 and TRBJ2-7, is EPEVTQTPSHQVTQMGQEVILRCVPISNHLYFYWYRQILGQKVEFLVSFYNNEISEKSEIFDDQFSVERPDGSNFTLKIRSTKLEDSAMYFCASSEALPAYEQYFGPGTRLTVT.

This rearrangement joins TRBV6-5 to TRBJ1-2; weak D call: TRBD1 (5 bases). Germline assignment: CDR1 MNHEY and CDR2 SVGAGI. V was trimmed by 4 bases and J by 6 bases, leaving 6 bases between them. The CDR3 has 11 residues. CDR3 amino acids: CASSWGDGYTF. Here the CDR3 DNA reads TGTGCCAGCAGTTGGGGGGATGGCTACACCTTC.

This chain's CDR3 is CASSQGLGPNYEQYF. CDR3 bases: TGTGCCAGCAGCCAGGGACTTGGGCCTAACTACGAGCAGTACTTC. The rearrangement uses TRBV3-1 (or the pseudogene TRBV3-2) and TRBJ2-7, with D tentatively TRBD2 (6 bases). This CDR3 has 15 amino acids. Germline lookup yields CDR1 LGHDT and CDR2 YNNKEL (reference sequence). The V gene lost 3 bases and the J gene lost 3 bases, with 15 bases spanning the gap.

This chain links TRBV19 with TRBJ1-5; tentatively, D is TRBD1 (5 bases). The CDR3 is 17 amino acids. Trimming shortened V by 5 bases and J by 5 bases, and 22 bases separated the two germline ends. Germline CDR1 and CDR2: LNHDA and SQIVND (reference sequence). CDR3: CASSDPPWEGTYQPQHF. CDR3 sequence (DNA): TGTGCCAGTAGTGATCCCCCGTGGGAGGGGACGTATCAGCCCCAGCATTTT.

J is TRBJ1-2 and V is TRBV4-3; D remains unclear. The CDR3 has 16 residues. The V end lost 3 bases, the J end lost 4 bases, and 18 bases lay between the germline ends. Germline CDR1 LGHNA, CDR2 YSLEER. CDR3 in amino acids: CASSQTLAAASYGYTF. CDR3 in DNA: TGCGCCAGCAGCCAGACTCTGGCGGCGGCAAGCTATGGCTACACCTTC.